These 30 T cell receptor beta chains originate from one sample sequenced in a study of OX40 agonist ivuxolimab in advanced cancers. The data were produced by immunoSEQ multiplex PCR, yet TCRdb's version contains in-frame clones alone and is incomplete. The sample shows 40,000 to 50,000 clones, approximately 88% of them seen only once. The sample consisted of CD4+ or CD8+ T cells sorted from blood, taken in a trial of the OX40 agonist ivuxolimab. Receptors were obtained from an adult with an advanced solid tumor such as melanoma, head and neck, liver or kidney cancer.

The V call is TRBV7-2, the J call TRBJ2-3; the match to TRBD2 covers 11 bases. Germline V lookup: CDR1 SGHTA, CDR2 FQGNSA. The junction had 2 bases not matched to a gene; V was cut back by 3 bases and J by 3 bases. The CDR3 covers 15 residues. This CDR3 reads CASSLGLAETDTQYF. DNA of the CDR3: TGTGCCAGCAGCTTGGGACTAGCGGAAACAGATACGCAGTATTTT.

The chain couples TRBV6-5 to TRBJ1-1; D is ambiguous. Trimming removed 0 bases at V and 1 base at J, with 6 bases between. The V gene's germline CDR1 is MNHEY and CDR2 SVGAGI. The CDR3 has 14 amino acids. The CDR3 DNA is TGTGCCAGCAGTTACTCGACGGCGAACACTGAAGCTTTCTTT. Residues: CASSYSTANTEAFF.

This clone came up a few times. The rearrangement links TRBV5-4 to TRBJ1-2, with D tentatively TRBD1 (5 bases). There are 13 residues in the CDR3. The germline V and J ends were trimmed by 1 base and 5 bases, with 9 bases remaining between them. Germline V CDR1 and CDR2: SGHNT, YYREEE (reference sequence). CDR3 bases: TGTGCCAGCAGCTTGTTGACAGCTTATGGCTACACCTTC. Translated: CASSLLTAYGYTF.

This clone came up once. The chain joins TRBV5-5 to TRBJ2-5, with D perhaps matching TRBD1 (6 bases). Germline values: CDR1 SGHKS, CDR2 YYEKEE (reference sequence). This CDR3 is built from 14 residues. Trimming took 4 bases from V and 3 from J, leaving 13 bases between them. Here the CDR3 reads CASSPPDRKETQYF. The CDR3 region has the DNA TGTGCCAGCAGCCCCCCAGACAGGAAAGAGACCCAGTACTTC.

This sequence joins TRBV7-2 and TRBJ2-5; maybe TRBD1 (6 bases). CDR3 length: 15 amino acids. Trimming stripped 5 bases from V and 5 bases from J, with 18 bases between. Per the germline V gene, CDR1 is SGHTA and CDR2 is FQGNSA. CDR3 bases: TGTGCCAGCAGCGGGCAGGGGTGGGGTAGGGAGACCCAGTACTTC. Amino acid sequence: CASSGQGWGRETQYF.

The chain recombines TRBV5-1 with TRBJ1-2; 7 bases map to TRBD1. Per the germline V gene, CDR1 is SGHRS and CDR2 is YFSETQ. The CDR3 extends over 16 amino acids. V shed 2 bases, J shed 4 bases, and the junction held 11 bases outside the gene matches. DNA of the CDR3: TGCGCCAGCAGCTTTAAACAGGGGCCCTCTAGCTATGGCTACACCTTC. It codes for CASSFKQGPSSYGYTF.

CDR3 region: CASSPLQGRGQFF. In DNA, the CDR3 is TGTGCCAGCAGCCCCCTACAGGGGCGCGGGCAGTTCTTC. V and J are TRBV7-3 and TRBJ2-1, with 7 positions matching TRBD1. Germline CDR1 SGHTA, CDR2 FQGTGA. The V segment lost 5 bases and the J segment 12 bases; nucleotides outside the gene matches: 10. The CDR3 runs to 13 residues.

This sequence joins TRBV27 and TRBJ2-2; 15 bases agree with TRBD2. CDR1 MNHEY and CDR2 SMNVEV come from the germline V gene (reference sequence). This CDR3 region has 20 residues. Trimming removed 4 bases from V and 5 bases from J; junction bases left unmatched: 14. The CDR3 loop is CASSSPGLAGGRKRTGELFF. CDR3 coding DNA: TGTGCCAGCAGTTCCCCGGGACTAGCGGGGGGCCGAAAAAGGACCGGGGAGCTGTTTTTT.

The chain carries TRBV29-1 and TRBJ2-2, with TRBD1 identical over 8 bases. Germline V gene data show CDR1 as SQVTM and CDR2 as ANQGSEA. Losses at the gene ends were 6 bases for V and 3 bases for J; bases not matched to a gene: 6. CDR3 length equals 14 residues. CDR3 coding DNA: TGCAGCGTGGGCAGGGGGCTCGACACCGGGGAGCTGTTTTTT. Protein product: CSVGRGLDTGELFF.

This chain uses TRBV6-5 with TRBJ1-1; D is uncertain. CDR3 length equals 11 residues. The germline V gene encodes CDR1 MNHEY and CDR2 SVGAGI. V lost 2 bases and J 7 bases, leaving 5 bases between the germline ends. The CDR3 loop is CASSYLSEAFF. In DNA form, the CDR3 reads TGTGCCAGCAGTTACCTGAGTGAAGCTTTCTTT.

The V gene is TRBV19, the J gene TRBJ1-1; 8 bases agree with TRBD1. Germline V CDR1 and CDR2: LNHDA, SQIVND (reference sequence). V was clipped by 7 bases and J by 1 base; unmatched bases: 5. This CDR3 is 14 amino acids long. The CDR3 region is CASNPQGGNTEAFF. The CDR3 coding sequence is TGTGCCAGTAACCCACAGGGGGGGAACACTGAAGCTTTCTTT.

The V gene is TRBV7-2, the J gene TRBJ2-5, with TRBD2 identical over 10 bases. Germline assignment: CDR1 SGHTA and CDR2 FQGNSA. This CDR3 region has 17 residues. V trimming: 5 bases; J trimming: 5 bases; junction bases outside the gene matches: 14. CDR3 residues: CASSPQWSGGAGETQYF. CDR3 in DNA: TGTGCCAGCAGCCCCCAGTGGAGCGGGGGGGCCGGTGAGACCCAGTACTTC.

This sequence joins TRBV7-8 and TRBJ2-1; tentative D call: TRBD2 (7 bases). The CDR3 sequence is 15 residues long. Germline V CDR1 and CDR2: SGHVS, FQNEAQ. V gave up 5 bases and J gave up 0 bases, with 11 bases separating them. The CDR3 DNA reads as TGTGCCAGCAGCCCAAGGGGGGGCTCCTACAATGAGCAGTTCTTC. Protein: CASSPRGGSYNEQFF.

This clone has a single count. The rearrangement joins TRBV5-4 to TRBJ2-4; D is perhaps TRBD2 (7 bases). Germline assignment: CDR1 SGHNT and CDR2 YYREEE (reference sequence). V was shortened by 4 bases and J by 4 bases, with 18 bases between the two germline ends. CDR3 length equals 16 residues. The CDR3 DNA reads TGTGCCAGCAGCCCCGGGGGGCACCGGACGAAAAACATTCAGTACTTC. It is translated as CASSPGGHRTKNIQYF.

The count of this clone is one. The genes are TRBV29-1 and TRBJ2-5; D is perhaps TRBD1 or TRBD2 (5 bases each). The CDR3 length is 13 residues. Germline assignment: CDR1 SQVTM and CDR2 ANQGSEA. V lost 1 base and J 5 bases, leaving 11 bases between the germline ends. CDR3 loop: CSVEAGTRETQYF. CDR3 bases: TGCAGCGTTGAAGCGGGGACCAGGGAGACCCAGTACTTC.

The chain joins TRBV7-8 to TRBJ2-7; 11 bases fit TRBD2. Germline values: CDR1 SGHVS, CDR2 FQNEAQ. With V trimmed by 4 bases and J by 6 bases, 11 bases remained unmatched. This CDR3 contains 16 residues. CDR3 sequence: CASSSYSGGAVLEQYF. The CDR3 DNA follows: TGTGCCAGCAGCTCCTATAGCGGGGGGGCCGTGCTCGAGCAGTACTTC.

CDR3 amino acids: CASSAAHTTYEQYF. CDR3 nucleotides: TGTGCCAGCTCAGCAGCCCACACCACCTACGAGCAGTACTTC. The chain carries TRBV18 and TRBJ2-7, with D hard to call. Trimming cost V 5 bases and J 2 bases, with 13 bases left between them. Germline CDR1 is KGHSH and CDR2 is LQKENI. The CDR3 sequence is 14 residues long.

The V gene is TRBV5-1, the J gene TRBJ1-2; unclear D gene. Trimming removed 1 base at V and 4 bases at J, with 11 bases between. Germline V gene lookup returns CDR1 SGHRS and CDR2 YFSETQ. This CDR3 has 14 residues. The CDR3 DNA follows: TGCGCCAGCAGCTTGTTGCTCGGATCCTATGGCTACACCTTC. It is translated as CASSLLLGSYGYTF.

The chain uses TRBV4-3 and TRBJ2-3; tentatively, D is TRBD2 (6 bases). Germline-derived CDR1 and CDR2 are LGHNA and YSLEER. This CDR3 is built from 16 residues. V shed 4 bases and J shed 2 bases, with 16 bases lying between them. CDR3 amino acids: CASSPSRDFYTDTQYF. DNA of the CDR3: TGCGCCAGCAGCCCCTCCCGGGACTTCTACACAGATACGCAGTATTTT.

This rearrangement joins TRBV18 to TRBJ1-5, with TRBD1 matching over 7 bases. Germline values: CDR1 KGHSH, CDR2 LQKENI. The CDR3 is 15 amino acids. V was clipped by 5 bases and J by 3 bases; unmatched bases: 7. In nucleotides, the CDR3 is TGTGCCAGCTCAGCGGGACAGACATTCAATCAGCCCCAGCATTTT. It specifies CASSAGQTFNQPQHF.

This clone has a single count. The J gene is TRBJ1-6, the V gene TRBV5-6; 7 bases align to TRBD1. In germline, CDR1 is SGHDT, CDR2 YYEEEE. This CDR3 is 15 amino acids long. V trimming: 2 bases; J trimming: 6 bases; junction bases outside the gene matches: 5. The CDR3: CASSLPGGSNSPLHF. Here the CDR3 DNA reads TGTGCCAGCAGCTTACCAGGGGGTAGTAATTCACCCCTCCACTTT.

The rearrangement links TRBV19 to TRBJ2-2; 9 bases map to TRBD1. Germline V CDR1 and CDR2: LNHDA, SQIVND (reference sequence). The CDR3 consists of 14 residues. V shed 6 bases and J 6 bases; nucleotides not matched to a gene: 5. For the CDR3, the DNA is TGTGCCAGTAGGGAACAGGGGGCTGCCGGGGAGCTGTTTTTT. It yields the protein CASREQGAAGELFF.

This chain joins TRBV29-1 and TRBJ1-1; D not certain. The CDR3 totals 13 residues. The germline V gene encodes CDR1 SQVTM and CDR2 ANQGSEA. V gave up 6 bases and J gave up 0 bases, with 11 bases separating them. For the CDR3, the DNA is TGCAGCGTGACGACGCGCTTGAACACTGAAGCTTTCTTT. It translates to CSVTTRLNTEAFF. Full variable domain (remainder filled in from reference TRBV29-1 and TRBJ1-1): SAVISQKPSRDICQRGTSLTIQCQVDSQVTMMFWYRQQPGQSLTLIATANQGSEATYESGFVIDKFPISRPNLTFSTLTVSNMSPEDSSIYLCSVTTRLNTEAFFGQGTRLTVV.

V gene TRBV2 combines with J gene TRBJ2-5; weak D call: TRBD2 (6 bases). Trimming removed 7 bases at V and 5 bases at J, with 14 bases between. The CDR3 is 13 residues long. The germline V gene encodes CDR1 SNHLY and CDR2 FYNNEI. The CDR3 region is CASIPAGGETQYF. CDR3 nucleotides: TGTGCCAGCATTCCAGCGGGTGGCGAGACCCAGTACTTC.

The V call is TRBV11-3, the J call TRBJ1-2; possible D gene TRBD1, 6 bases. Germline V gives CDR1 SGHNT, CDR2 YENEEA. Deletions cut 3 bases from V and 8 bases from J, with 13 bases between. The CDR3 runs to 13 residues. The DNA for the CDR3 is TGTGCCAGCAGCTTCAGGGGCGGCTCCGGCTACACCTTC. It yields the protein CASSFRGGSGYTF.

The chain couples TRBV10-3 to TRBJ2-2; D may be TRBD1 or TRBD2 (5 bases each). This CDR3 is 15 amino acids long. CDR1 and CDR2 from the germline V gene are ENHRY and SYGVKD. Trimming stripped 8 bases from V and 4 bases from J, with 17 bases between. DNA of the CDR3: TGTGCCATCCGGGACCCCCGGGAACCCACCGGGGAGCTGTTTTTT. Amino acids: CAIRDPREPTGELFF.

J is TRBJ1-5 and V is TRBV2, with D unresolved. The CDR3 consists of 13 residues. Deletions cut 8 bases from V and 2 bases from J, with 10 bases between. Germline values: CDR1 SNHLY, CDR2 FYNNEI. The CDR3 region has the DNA TGTGCCAGCCGAGGGCCTGGCAATCAGCCCCAGCATTTT. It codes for CASRGPGNQPQHF.

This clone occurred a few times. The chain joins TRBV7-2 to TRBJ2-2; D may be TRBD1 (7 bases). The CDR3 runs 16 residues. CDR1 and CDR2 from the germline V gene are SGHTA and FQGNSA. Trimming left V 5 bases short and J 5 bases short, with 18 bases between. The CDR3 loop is CASSHRRGQSTGELFF. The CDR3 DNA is TGTGCCAGCAGCCATCGGAGGGGACAGAGTACCGGGGAGCTGTTTTTT.

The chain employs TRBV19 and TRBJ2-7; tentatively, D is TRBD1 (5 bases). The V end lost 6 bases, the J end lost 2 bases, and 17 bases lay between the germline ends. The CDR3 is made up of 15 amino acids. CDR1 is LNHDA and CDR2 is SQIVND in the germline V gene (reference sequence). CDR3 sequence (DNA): TGTGCCAGTAGCAGAGACAGCCTGTACCCCTACGAGCAGTACTTC. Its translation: CASSRDSLYPYEQYF.

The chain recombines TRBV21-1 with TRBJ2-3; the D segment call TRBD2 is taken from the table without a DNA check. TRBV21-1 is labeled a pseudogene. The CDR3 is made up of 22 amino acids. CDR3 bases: TGTGCCAGCAGCAATTCCAGGGGCCTAGCGGGGGGGACTAAAAATAGCACAGATACGCAGTATTTT. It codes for CASSNSRGLAGGTKNSTDTQYF.